This T cell receptor beta chain was sequenced during a study of CXCR3-negative and CXCR3-positive naive CD8 T cells. The method, 5' RACE with UMI labels, was used to prepare the TRB cDNA libraries. TCRdb reprocessed the 5' RACE reads, with one entry per CDR3 protein and no DNA. The repertoire table contains fewer than 80,000 distinct CDR3 sequences. To note about this clonotype: Its antigen remains unidentified.

Cells that were CD45RO-CCR7+CD27+CD95- constituted naive CD8+ T cells. The CDR3 is made up of 13 amino acids. Study outcomes and limitations: CXCR3-positive naive cells carried more hydrophobic TRB CDR3s than CXCR3-negative ones. Naive CXCR3-negative cells resembled naive CXCR3-positive cells in TRBV-TRBJ usage; memory cells differed.

This TCR derives from a human donor in good health. Some clones in this sample may be carry-over from other donors' samples. The chain has TRBV12-3 or TRBV12-4 and TRBJ1-1; TCRdb designates TRBD1, a call that cannot be tested without DNA. Sequencing was done on a sample of naive CXCR3- CD8+ T cells from blood. Subset described: CD45RO-CCR7+CD27+CD95- naive CD8+ T cells lacking CXCR3 (TNR3-). The CDR3 here is CASSSDSRTEAFF.